This entry lists 21 T cell receptor beta chains sequenced from one sample in a study of T cell responses to AZD1222 COVID-19 vaccine. The data were produced by immunoSEQ multiplex PCR, yet TCRdb's version contains in-frame clones alone and is incomplete. This table has 160,000 or so clones, around 89% appearing once. Sequenced material: peripheral blood, taken 28 days after the second AZD1222 dose. The receptor set was obtained from an adult who received the AZD1222 COVID-19 vaccine.

The chain uses TRBV7-9 and TRBJ1-4; no clear D gene. The CDR3 consists of 18 residues. V lost 3 bases and J 6 bases, leaving 23 bases between the germline ends. The V gene's germline CDR1 is SEHNR and CDR2 FQNEAQ (reference sequence). CDR3 DNA sequence: TGTGCCAGCAGCTTCCGTGGGGTTTCCGATTTATTGCATGAAAAACTGTTTTTT. Translating gives CASSFRGVSDLLHEKLFF. The whole variable domain, remainder taken from reference TRBV7-9 and TRBJ1-4, is DTGVSQNPRHKITKRGQNVTFRCDPISEHNRLYWYRQTLGQGPEFLTYFQNEAQLEKSRLLSDRFSAERPKGSFSTLEIQRTEQGDSAMYLCASSFRGVSDLLHEKLFFGSGTQLSVL.

The V and J genes are TRBV4-1 and TRBJ1-5, with a weak D call TRBD1 (6 bases). The V end lost 1 base, the J end lost 6 bases, and 22 bases lay between the germline ends. This CDR3 spans 18 amino acids. CDR1 is MGHRA and CDR2 is YSYEKL in the germline V gene. CDR3 residues: CASSQVDMGWQGFQPQHF. CDR3 DNA sequence: TGCGCCAGCAGCCAAGTTGATATGGGTTGGCAGGGGTTTCAGCCCCAGCATTTT.

Turning to this clone: Distinct nucleotide sequences in the sample also encode this CDR3. V is TRBV7-2 and J is TRBJ2-1; D is unresolved. Germline V gene data show CDR1 as SGHTA and CDR2 as FQGNSA. The CDR3 runs to 15 residues. V gave up 1 base and J gave up 0 bases, with 7 bases separating them. CDR3 nucleotide sequence: TGTGCCAGCAGCTTAGGATCCAGCTCCTACAATGAGCAGTTCTTC. Its protein product is CASSLGSSSYNEQFF.

This chain uses TRBV6-1 with TRBJ2-7; 10 positions agree with TRBD2. V lost 2 bases to trimming and J lost 5 bases; unmatched junction nucleotides: 6. This CDR3 contains 15 residues. The germline gives CDR1 MNHNS, CDR2 SASEGT. DNA of the CDR3: TGTGCCAGCAGTGAAAAAAGCGGGGGGGCCGACGAGCAGTACTTC. It is translated as CASSEKSGGADEQYF.

In its sample, this clone was seen a few times. The chain employs TRBV3-1 (or the pseudogene TRBV3-2) and TRBJ1-6; no definite D call. This CDR3 has 15 amino acids. CDR1 and CDR2 (germline): LGHDT, YNNKEL (reference sequence). V dropped 6 bases and J dropped 2 bases, with 11 bases sitting between them. The CDR3 nucleotides read TGTGCCAGCAGACCGAGGGAGCCCTATAATTCACCCCTCCACTTT. Translated, it gives CASRPREPYNSPLHF.

The rearrangement joins TRBV28 to TRBJ1-6; 9 bases map to TRBD1. Germline trimming cut 6 bases from V and 8 bases from J; bases unmatched to any gene: 8. Germline CDR1 and CDR2: MDHEN and SYDVKM. This CDR3 comprises 15 residues. The CDR3 spells CASSPGTGPDSPLHF. DNA for the CDR3: TGTGCCAGCAGCCCCGGGACAGGGCCGGATTCACCCCTCCACTTT.

The gene calls are TRBV13 and TRBJ2-3; D might be TRBD2 (6 bases). The length of the CDR3 is 17 residues. Per germline, CDR1 PRHDT and CDR2 FYEKMQ (reference sequence). The V end was cut by 6 bases, the J end by 0 bases, with 19 bases between. The CDR3 region has the DNA TGTGCCAGCAGTCGAGCTGCGGGGTCGGGTAGCACAGATACGCAGTATTTT. Translation gives CASSRAAGSGSTDTQYF.

V is TRBV13 and J is TRBJ1-4, with 9 positions matching TRBD1. This CDR3 has 14 residues. Germline CDR1 PRHDT, CDR2 FYEKMQ (reference sequence). With 3 bases clipped from V and 7 bases from J, the junction kept 3 bases outside the gene matches. CDR3 nucleotides: TGTGCCAGCAGCTTCGGGACAGGGACTGAAAAACTGTTTTTT. It encodes CASSFGTGTEKLFF.

CDR3 loop: CASSAGDTEAFF. In DNA, the CDR3 is TGTGCCAGCAGTGCAGGGGACACTGAAGCTTTCTTT. This chain joins TRBV27 and TRBJ1-1, with D perhaps matching TRBD1 (6 bases). Germline V CDR1 and CDR2: MNHEY, SMNVEV (reference sequence). The CDR3 is 12 residues long. Trimming removed 5 bases from V and 3 bases from J, with 7 bases in between.

The chain carries TRBV27 and TRBJ1-2, with D hard to call. CDR1 is MNHEY and CDR2 is SMNVEV in the germline V gene (reference sequence). The CDR3 runs 12 residues. The V and J ends lost 7 bases and 6 bases respectively, with 12 bases between them. CDR3 DNA sequence: TGTGCCAGCAAAGCATCGGGCGATGGCTACACCTTC. This encodes CASKASGDGYTF.

This clone has only a few counts. The rearrangement joins TRBV2 to TRBJ2-3; no clear D. Between the trimmed V and J ends, which lost 6 bases and 2 bases, there was a span of 6 bases. Germline assignment: CDR1 SNHLY and CDR2 FYNNEI. The CDR3 is 12 amino acids. CDR3 region: CASRPATDTQYF. The CDR3 nucleotides read TGTGCCAGCAGGCCGGCCACAGATACGCAGTATTTT.

The chain carries TRBV7-2 and TRBJ2-7; D is possibly TRBD1 (6 bases). Germline lookup yields CDR1 SGHTA and CDR2 FQGNSA. The CDR3 is 15 amino acids. The ends were cut back, 1 base at V and 3 bases at J, with 13 bases in the middle. DNA for the CDR3: TGTGCCAGCAGCTTAGTTGGCGGACAGAACTACGAGCAGTACTTC. This translates into CASSLVGGQNYEQYF.

The chain carries TRBV25-1 and TRBJ1-3, with D unresolved. The CDR3 extends over 15 amino acids. Germline CDR1 is MGHDK and CDR2 is SYGVNS. Trimming shortened V by 10 bases and J by 0 bases, and 16 bases separated the two germline ends. CDR3 residues: CATLDPRFSGNTIYF. The CDR3 region has the DNA TGTGCCACCTTGGACCCGAGATTCTCTGGAAACACCATATATTTT.

The V call is TRBV7-9, the J call TRBJ1-1; D unclear. Germline V gene sequence: CDR1 SEHNR, CDR2 FQNEAQ (reference sequence). The V end was cut by 2 bases, the J end by 3 bases, with 10 bases between. The CDR3 runs to 14 residues. The chain's CDR3 is CASSLSGGDTEAFF. Here the CDR3 DNA reads TGTGCCAGCAGCTTATCCGGTGGCGACACTGAAGCTTTCTTT. The full variable domain, rest sourced from reference TRBV7-9 and TRBJ1-1, is DTGVSQNPRHKITKRGQNVTFRCDPISEHNRLYWYRQTLGQGPEFLTYFQNEAQLEKSRLLSDRFSAERPKGSFSTLEIQRTEQGDSAMYLCASSLSGGDTEAFFGQGTRLTVV.

J is TRBJ1-2 and V is TRBV9; perhaps TRBD1 as D (6 bases). Germline CDR1 SGDLS, CDR2 YYNGEE. V shed 0 bases and J shed 4 bases, with 10 bases lying between them. CDR3 length: 14 amino acids. The CDR3 spells CASSVVGGAYGYTF. The CDR3 DNA reads TGTGCCAGCAGCGTAGTAGGGGGTGCCTATGGCTACACCTTC.

The chain couples TRBV14 to TRBJ1-6, with D possibly TRBD1 on 5 matching bases. Germline V gene data show CDR1 as SGHDN and CDR2 as FVKESK. V dropped 2 bases and J dropped 6 bases, with 11 bases sitting between them. The CDR3 loop spans 15 amino acids. The CDR3 region has the DNA TGTGCCAGCAGCCAAACAGGAACCAGTAATTCACCCCTCCACTTT. Encoded protein: CASSQTGTSNSPLHF.

This chain connects TRBV9 to TRBJ2-7; the D gene could be TRBD1 or TRBD2 (5 bases each). The germline V gene has CDR1 SGDLS and CDR2 YYNGEE. V lost 0 bases and J 3 bases, leaving 16 bases between the germline ends. The CDR3 length is 16 residues. The CDR3 DNA sequence: TGTGCCAGCAGCGTAGGGGGGTCCGACTCAAACTACGAGCAGTACTTC. As protein: CASSVGGSDSNYEQYF. Full variable domain (missing parts from reference TRBV9 and TRBJ2-7): DSGVTQTPKHLITATGQRVTLRCSPRSGDLSVYWYQQSLDQGLQFLIQYYNGEERAKGNILERFSAQQFPDLHSELNLSSLELGDSALYFCASSVGGSDSNYEQYFGPGTRLTVT.

J is TRBJ2-5 and V is TRBV7-2, with a possible D match to TRBD2 (5 bases). The length of the CDR3 is 13 residues. V lost 3 bases to trimming and J lost 5 bases, with 10 bases between them. Germline V CDR1 and CDR2: SGHTA, FQGNSA. The CDR3 nucleotides read TGTGCCAGCAGCTTCGTTCAGCGGGAGACCCAGTACTTC. It is translated as CASSFVQRETQYF.

The chain carries TRBV19 and TRBJ1-5, with 7 bases identical to TRBD1. This CDR3 has 15 amino acids. From germline, CDR1 is LNHDA and CDR2 SQIVND (reference sequence). V was pared by 7 bases and J by 4 bases, with 10 bases of the junction left unmatched. The CDR3 nucleotides read TGTGCCAGTAATCCCCGACAGGGAGTGAATCAGCCCCAGCATTTT. Translation: CASNPRQGVNQPQHF.

The J gene is TRBJ2-5, the V gene TRBV19, with 8 bases aligning to TRBD1. The CDR3 totals 16 residues. The V and J ends lost 0 bases and 4 bases, in that order; junction bases with no gene match: 7. CDR1 is LNHDA, CDR2 SQIVND, per germline (reference sequence). The CDR3 nucleotides are TGTGCCAGTAGTATAGATCTGGACAGGGTGCTAGAGACCCAGTACTTC. Protein sequence: CASSIDLDRVLETQYF.

The chain combines TRBV7-9 with TRBJ2-1; D not certain. The V and J ends lost 3 bases and 0 bases respectively, with 6 bases between them. This CDR3 has 14 amino acids. The germline gives CDR1 SEHNR, CDR2 FQNEAQ (reference sequence). The CDR3 spells CASSFSSSYNEQFF. Here the CDR3 DNA reads TGTGCCAGCAGCTTCTCGAGCTCCTACAATGAGCAGTTCTTC.